The clone carrying this T cell receptor beta chain has ten or more counts. Its antigen is not identified. The CDR3 sequence is 16 residues long. Germline CDR1 is LNHDA and CDR2 is SQIVND (reference sequence). V shed 5 bases and J 4 bases; nucleotides not matched to a gene: 6. This record comes from a study of T cells in Graves' hyperthyroidism and ophthalmopathy. Patients with uncontrolled infections, other autoimmune diseases, pregnancy or lactation were excluded. Thyroid ultrasound, orbital computed tomography, clinical symptoms, and serum thyroxine and TRAb underpinned diagnoses. More than 9.5 ml fresh peripheral blood yielded the PBMCs. Study-level points and caveats: From stable hyperthyroidism, ophthalmopathy was separated by a 13 V-J model.

The TCR beta CDR3 regions underwent amplification using RNA transcripts as the source. Carried out on the TCR CDR3, a first-round RT-PCR used the HTBI primer set. MiXCR, applied by TCRdb to the multiplex PCR reads, yields one record per CDR3 protein. The data hold hundreds of thousands of distinct CDR3 sequences, with around 40% observed a single time. The sample was blood. The clonotype was recovered from a woman aged 40 to 49 with Graves' hyperthyroidism. This sequence joins TRBV19 and TRBJ2-6; TRBD2 matches at 9 bases. The CDR3 sequence is CASSRGGVSGANVLTF. The CDR3 DNA reads as TGTGCCAGTAGTCGCGGGGGGGTGTCCGGGGCCAACGTCCTGACTTTC.